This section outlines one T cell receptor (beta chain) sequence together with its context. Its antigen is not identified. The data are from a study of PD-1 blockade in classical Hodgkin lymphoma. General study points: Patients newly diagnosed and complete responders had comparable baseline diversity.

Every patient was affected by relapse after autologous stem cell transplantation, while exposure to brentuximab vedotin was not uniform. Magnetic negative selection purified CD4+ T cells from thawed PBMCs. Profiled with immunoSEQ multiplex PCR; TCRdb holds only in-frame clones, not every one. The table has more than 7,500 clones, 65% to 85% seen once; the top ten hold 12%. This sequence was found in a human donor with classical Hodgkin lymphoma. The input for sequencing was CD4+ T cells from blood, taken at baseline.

The DNA of the CDR3 is TGTGCCAGCAGGTTAGGGGGAAAGTATGAGCAGTTCTTC. This gives the protein CASRLGGKYEQFF. This chain connects TRBV6-1 to TRBJ2-1; the D gene is possibly TRBD1 (6 bases). CDR3 size: 13 residues. Germline V gene lookup returns CDR1 MNHNS and CDR2 SASEGT. V lost 6 bases and J 8 bases, leaving 14 bases between the germline ends.